This is a list of T cell receptor beta chains from one sample in a study of beta chain features in type 1 diabetes. Measured with immunoSEQ multiplex PCR; TCRdb has only the in-frame clones, and not every one. The sample carries fewer than 350,000 clones, about 8% recorded once. The specimen sequenced was central memory CD4+ T cells from blood. The receptor set was obtained from a woman between 18 and 29 years old in good health. Both conserved end residues are part of each CDR3. D genes are given only for firm matches. Size tells how often a clone was seen (once, few, many) or the class of an expanded clone, and some rows leave it out.

cdr3_nt | cdr3_aa | v_call | clone_size | d_call | j_call
TGTGCCAGCAGCCTCCAACAGGGACGCACAGATACGCAGTATTTT | CASSLQQGRTDTQYF | TRBV9 | few | - | TRBJ2-3
TGTGCCAGCAGCCGTCTATTGAACACTGAAGCTTTCTTT | CASSRLLNTEAFF | TRBV7-2 | few | - | TRBJ1-1
TGTGCCAGCACGGGCGGCCCCCAGCCGGGCTATGGCTACACCTTC | CASTGGPQPGYGYTF | TRBV28 | - | - | TRBJ1-2
TGTGCCAGCAGCGGGCAGGGTTACACTGAAGCTTTCTTT | CASSGQGYTEAFF | TRBV2 | - | - | TRBJ1-1
TGCGCCAGCAGCCCTTGGGACAGGGCTTACTCTGGAAACACCATATATTTT | CASSPWDRAYSGNTIYF | TRBV4-1 | few | TRBD1 | TRBJ1-3
TGTGCCAGCAGCTTAGGTAGCGGGCTTAGCACAGATACGCAGTATTTT | CASSLGSGLSTDTQYF | TRBV7-6 | - | TRBD2 | TRBJ2-3
TGTGCCAGCAGAGCTTCTAGCGGGAGATCCGATACGCAGTATTTT | CASRASSGRSDTQYF | TRBV5-4 | - | TRBD2 | TRBJ2-3
TGTGCCAGCAGCCAAGCCTACACTGAAGCTTTCTTT | CASSQAYTEAFF | TRBV14 | few | - | TRBJ1-1
TGTGCCAGTAGTATACGGTCCGGGGACACTGAAGCTTTCTTT | CASSIRSGDTEAFF | TRBV19 | many | - | TRBJ1-1
TGTGCCAGCAGTTACAGGGGCTCGTTGACAGCTTTCTTT | CASSYRGSLTAFF | TRBV27 | - | TRBD1 | TRBJ1-1
TGTGCCATCAGTGAGTCGAAAAACATTCAGTACTTC | CAISESKNIQYF | TRBV10-3 | many | - | TRBJ2-4
TGTGCCACCGATGAAGCGGGAGCGGGCACAGATACGCAGTATTTT | CATDEAGAGTDTQYF | TRBV7-9 | few | TRBD2 | TRBJ2-3
TGTGCCACCAGCAGTGTGGGGGGCAACGAGCAGTACTTC | CATSSVGGNEQYF | TRBV15 | - | - | TRBJ2-7
TGTGCCAGCAGTTTCGCGTGGGACACTGAAGCTTTCTTT | CASSFAWDTEAFF | TRBV27 | - | - | TRBJ1-1
TGCAGCGTTGCGTCCGGGACAGGGGGCAATCAGCCCCAGCATTTT | CSVASGTGGNQPQHF | TRBV29-1 | - | TRBD1 | TRBJ1-5
TGTGCCAGTAACCCCGGAACGGCGGGCTCTTCGGCCCAGCATTTT | CASNPGTAGSSAQHF | TRBV19 | - | - | TRBJ1-5
TGTGCCAGCAGCCGCGCCAGGGGGCGCGTATCAGATACGCAGTATTTT | CASSRARGRVSDTQYF | TRBV7-2 | - | TRBD1 | TRBJ2-3
TGTGCCAGCAGTCTGGACAGGGTGGCGAACACCGGGGAGCTGTTTTTT | CASSLDRVANTGELFF | TRBV6-6 | few | TRBD1 | TRBJ2-2
TGTGCCAGCAGTTACTCGATAAAAGCGGGGGGAGATACGCAGTATTTT | CASSYSIKAGGDTQYF | TRBV6-6 | - | TRBD2 | TRBJ2-3
TGTGCCACCAGCAGAGATGGGCCAGGGATAAGAGGCTACACCTTC | CATSRDGPGIRGYTF | TRBV15 | many | - | TRBJ1-2
TGCGCCAGCAGCCCTCCTTCGGGACTCGAGCGCGCTTTCTTT | CASSPPSGLERAFF | TRBV4-1 | few | - | TRBJ1-1
TGTGCCACCAGCAGAGGGGACAGCCATAATTCACCCCTCCACTTT | CATSRGDSHNSPLHF | TRBV15 | - | TRBD1 | TRBJ1-6
TGTGCCAGCACGGACAGGCTCACAGATACGCAGTATTTT | CASTDRLTDTQYF | TRBV6-1 | - | TRBD1 | TRBJ2-3
TGTGCCAGCAGTTTGCTTGGGGGGACATCGCAGTATTTT | CASSLLGGTSQYF | TRBV28 | - | - | TRBJ2-3
TGTGCCAGCAGCCAAGATCAGGGCACAGATACGCAGTATTTT | CASSQDQGTDTQYF | TRBV4-2 | few | - | TRBJ2-3
TGTGCCAGCAGCCCTAAACAGGGAACCATCACTGGCTACACCTTC | CASSPKQGTITGYTF | TRBV2 | - | - | TRBJ1-2
TGTGCCAGCAGCTTGAGGGACAGCACAGATACGCAGTATTTT | CASSLRDSTDTQYF | TRBV7-9 | few | - | TRBJ2-3
TGTGCCAGCAGCTCGCTGACAGGAGGGGGGGCCGGGCCCCAGTACTTC | CASSSLTGGGAGPQYF | TRBV14 | few | - | TRBJ2-5
TGTGCCAGCAGCTCCGACAGGACGCGGCCCTCTTTGGCTTTCTTT | CASSSDRTRPSLAFF | TRBV6-6 | few | - | TRBJ1-1
TGTGCCGCCGGCCGCCGGGACAGGGATGATGGCTACACCTTC | CAAGRRDRDDGYTF | TRBV5-4 | - | TRBD1 | TRBJ1-2
TGTGCCACATACAGGGCCTACGAGCAGTACTTC | CATYRAYEQYF | TRBV6-6 | many | - | TRBJ2-7
TGTGCCAGCAGCCAAGCAAGACAGGGGGTGGGCGAGCAGTACTTC | CASSQARQGVGEQYF | TRBV14 | - | TRBD1 | TRBJ2-7
TGTGCCAGCAGTAGGGAGTCGGGAAACACCATATATTTT | CASSRESGNTIYF | TRBV2 | - | - | TRBJ1-3
TGTGCCTGGGACGGCGGGGCTAAAGAGACCCAGTACTTC | CAWDGGAKETQYF | TRBV30 | few | - | TRBJ2-5
TGTGCCAGCAGCTTAGGGACAGACGGGCCCCAGCATTTT | CASSLGTDGPQHF | TRBV7-9 | few | - | TRBJ1-5
TGTGCCAGCAGCCAAGGGGACAGGGAGGGATCACCCCTCCACTTT | CASSQGDREGSPLHF | TRBV4-2 | - | TRBD1 | TRBJ1-6
TGTGCCAGCAGACCCGTCCGGAGTGGTAATGAAAAACTGTTTTTT | CASRPVRSGNEKLFF | TRBV6-6 | few | - | TRBJ1-4
TGTGCCTCGCGACACGAGAACACTGAAGCTTTCTTT | CASRHENTEAFF | TRBV30 | - | - | TRBJ1-1
TGTGCCAGCAGCCCAGTCGGGTACAACACTGAAGCTTTCTTT | CASSPVGYNTEAFF | TRBV7-2 | few | - | TRBJ1-1
TGCAGCGTTGGGAAAGGGACCGCGGCCGGGGAGCTGTTTTTT | CSVGKGTAAGELFF | TRBV29-1 | few | - | TRBJ2-2
TGTGCCAGCAGCCGAAGGTCTGAAGCTTTCTTT | CASSRRSEAFF | TRBV2 | - | - | TRBJ1-1
TGCAGTGCATTCGGGAACGTTGGCTACACCTTC | CSAFGNVGYTF | TRBV20-1 | few | - | TRBJ1-2
TGTGCCAGCAGCTCCGACATCTGGACCGGGGAGCTGTTTTTT | CASSSDIWTGELFF | TRBV7-2 | few | - | TRBJ2-2